Here is one T cell receptor beta chain with its context. The germline gives CDR1 SEHNR, CDR2 FQNEAQ (reference sequence). V was shortened by 5 bases and J by 4 bases, with 13 bases between the two germline ends. The CDR3 covers 14 residues. These data are taken from a study of blood T cell repertoires in COVID-19. Study in general: Whether acute or convalescent, the COVID-19 samples came from the United States, Italy and Spain. In each case, the material was cDNA or gDNA derived from T cells, B-cell-depleted T cells, or PBMCs.

In the source study's methods: Reference gene primer amplification gave nucleated cell count estimates. Clones were read by immunoSEQ multiplex PCR, and TCRdb kept only the in-frame ones, dropping some. V, J and clone size were drawn from that table, and D and trimming were deduced from the DNA. The table shows under 200,000 clones, with roughly 90% occurring only once. Sequenced input: peripheral blood. This sequence originates from a man aged 45-65 years with acute or convalescent COVID-19. This chain connects TRBV7-9 to TRBJ2-3; D perhaps matches TRBD1 (5 bases). CDR3 bases: TGTGCCAGCAGCCAGACAGACCGCTCAGATACGCAGTATTTT. Its protein is CASSQTDRSDTQYF.